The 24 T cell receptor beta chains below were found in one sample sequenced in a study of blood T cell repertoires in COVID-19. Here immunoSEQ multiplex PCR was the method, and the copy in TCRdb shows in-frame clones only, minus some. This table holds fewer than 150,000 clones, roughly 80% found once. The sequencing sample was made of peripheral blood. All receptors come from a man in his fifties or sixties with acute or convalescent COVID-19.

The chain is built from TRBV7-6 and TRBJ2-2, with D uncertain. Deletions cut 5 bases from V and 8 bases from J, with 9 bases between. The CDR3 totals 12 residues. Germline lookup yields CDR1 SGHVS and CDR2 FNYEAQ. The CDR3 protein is CASSPELGELFF. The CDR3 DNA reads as TGTGCCAGCAGCCCCGAGCTAGGGGAGCTGTTTTTT. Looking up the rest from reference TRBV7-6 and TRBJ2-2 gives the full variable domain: GAGVSQSPRYKVTKRGQDVALRCDPISGHVSLYWYRQALGQGPEFLTYFNYEAQQDKSGLPNDRFSAERPEGSISTLTIQRTEQRDSAMYRCASSPELGELFFGEGSRLTVL.

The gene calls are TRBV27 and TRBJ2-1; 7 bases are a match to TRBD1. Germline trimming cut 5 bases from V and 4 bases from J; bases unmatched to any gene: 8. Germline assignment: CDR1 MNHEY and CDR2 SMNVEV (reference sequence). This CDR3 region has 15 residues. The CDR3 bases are TGTGCCAGCAGTCCCGGGACAGTCGGTTACAATGAGCAGTTCTTC. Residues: CASSPGTVGYNEQFF.

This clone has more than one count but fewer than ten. This CDR3 is CSARNSYEQYF. The CDR3 nucleotides read TGCAGTGCTAGAAACAGCTACGAGCAGTACTTC. V is TRBV20-1 and J is TRBJ2-7; D remains unclear. This CDR3 contains 11 residues. Deletions cut 2 bases from V and 3 bases from J, with 5 bases between. CDR1 and CDR2 (germline): DFQATT, SNEGSKA (reference sequence).

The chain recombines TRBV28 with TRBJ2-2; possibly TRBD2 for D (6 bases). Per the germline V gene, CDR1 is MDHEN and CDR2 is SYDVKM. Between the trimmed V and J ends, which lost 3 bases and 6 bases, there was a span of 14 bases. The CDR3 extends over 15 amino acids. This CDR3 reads CASSLAGRLPGELFF. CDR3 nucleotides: TGTGCCAGCAGTTTGGCAGGGAGGTTACCCGGGGAGCTGTTTTTT.

This CDR3 is CASSEATAYYSNQPQHF. DNA of the CDR3: TGTGCCAGCAGTGAAGCTACAGCCTATTATAGCAATCAGCCCCAGCATTTT. The rearrangement joins TRBV2 to TRBJ1-5; no clear D. V gave up 0 bases and J gave up 0 bases, with 12 bases separating them. The germline V gene has CDR1 SNHLY and CDR2 FYNNEI. The CDR3 length is 17 residues.

The CDR3 DNA is TGTGCCAGCAGTGACTCGGGGACAAACTATGGCTACACCTTC. This translates into CASSDSGTNYGYTF. The V call is TRBV6-4, the J call TRBJ1-2, with D perhaps TRBD1 (6 bases). CDR1 and CDR2 from the germline V gene are MRHNA and SNTAGT. This CDR3 contains 14 residues. Trimming took off 0 bases at V and 2 bases at J, with 7 bases between the two ends.

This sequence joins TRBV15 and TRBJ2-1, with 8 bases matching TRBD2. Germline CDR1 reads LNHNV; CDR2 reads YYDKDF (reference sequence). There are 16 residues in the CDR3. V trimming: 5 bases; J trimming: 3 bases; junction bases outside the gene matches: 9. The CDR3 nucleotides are TGTGCCACCAGCTCCGGAGCGGGGGCCGGCTACAATGAGCAGTTCTTC. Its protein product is CATSSGAGAGYNEQFF.

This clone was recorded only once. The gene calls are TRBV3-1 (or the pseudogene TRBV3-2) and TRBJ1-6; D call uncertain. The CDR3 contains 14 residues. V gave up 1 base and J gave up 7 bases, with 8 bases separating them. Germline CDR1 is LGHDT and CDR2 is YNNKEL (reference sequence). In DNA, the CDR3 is TGTGCCAGCAGCCAAGGTAATCTGAATTCACCCCTCCACTTT. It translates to CASSQGNLNSPLHF.

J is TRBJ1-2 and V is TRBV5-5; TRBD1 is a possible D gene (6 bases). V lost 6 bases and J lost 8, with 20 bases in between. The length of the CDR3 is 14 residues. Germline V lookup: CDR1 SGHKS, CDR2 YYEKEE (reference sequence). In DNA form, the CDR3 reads TGTGCCAGCACCCGGGGAGGGCAGGGGATCGGCTACACCTTC. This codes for CASTRGGQGIGYTF.

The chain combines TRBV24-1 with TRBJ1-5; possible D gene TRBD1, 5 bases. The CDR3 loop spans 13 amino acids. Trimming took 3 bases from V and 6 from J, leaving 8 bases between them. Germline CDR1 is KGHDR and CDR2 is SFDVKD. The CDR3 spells CATSDPQGQPQHF. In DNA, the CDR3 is TGTGCCACCAGTGATCCCCAGGGTCAGCCCCAGCATTTT.

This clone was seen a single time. The CDR3, as DNA: TGTGCCAGCAGTGAAGCTAACGGACAGAGTGGAGGCTACACCTTC. It encodes CASSEANGQSGGYTF. The gene calls are TRBV2 and TRBJ1-2; D might be TRBD1 (6 bases). Trimming stripped 0 bases from V and 8 bases from J, with 16 bases between. Looked up from germline, CDR1 is SNHLY and CDR2 is FYNNEI. This CDR3 comprises 15 residues. The full variable domain, its missing parts supplied by reference TRBV2 and TRBJ1-2, is EPEVTQTPSHQVTQMGQEVILRCVPISNHLYFYWYRQILGQKVEFLVSFYNNEISEKSEIFDDQFSVERPDGSNFTLKIRSTKLEDSAMYFCASSEANGQSGGYTFGSGTRLTVV.

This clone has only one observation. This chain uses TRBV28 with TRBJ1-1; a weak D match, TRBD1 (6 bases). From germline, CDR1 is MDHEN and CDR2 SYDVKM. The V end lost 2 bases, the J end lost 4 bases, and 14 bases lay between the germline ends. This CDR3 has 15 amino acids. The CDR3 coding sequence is TGTGCCAGCAGTTTACGGAGACAGGTTCTCACTGAAGCTTTCTTT. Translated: CASSLRRQVLTEAFF.

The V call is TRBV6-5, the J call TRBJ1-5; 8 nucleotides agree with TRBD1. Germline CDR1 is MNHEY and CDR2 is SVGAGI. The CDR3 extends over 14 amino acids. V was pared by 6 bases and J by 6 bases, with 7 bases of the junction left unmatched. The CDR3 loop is CASSRDRGSQPQHF. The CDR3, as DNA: TGTGCCAGCAGCCGAGACAGGGGCTCTCAGCCCCAGCATTTT.

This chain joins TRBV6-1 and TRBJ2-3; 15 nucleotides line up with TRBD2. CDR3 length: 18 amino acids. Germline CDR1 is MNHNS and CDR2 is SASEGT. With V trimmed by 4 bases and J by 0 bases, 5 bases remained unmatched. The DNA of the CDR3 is TGTGCCAGCAGTGGAGGACTAGCGGGGGGGATAAGCACAGATACGCAGTATTTT. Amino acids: CASSGGLAGGISTDTQYF.

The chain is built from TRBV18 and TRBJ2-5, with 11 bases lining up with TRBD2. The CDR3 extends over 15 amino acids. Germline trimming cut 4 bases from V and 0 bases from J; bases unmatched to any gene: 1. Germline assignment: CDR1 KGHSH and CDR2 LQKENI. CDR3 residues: CASSRGLADQETQYF. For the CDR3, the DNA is TGTGCCAGCTCACGGGGACTAGCGGACCAAGAGACCCAGTACTTC. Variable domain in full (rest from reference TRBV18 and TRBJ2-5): NAGVMQNPRHLVRRRGQEARLRCSPMKGHSHVYWYRQLPEEGLKFMVYLQKENIIDESGMPKERFSAEFPKEGPSILRIQQVVRGDSAAYFCASSRGLADQETQYFGPGTRLLVL.

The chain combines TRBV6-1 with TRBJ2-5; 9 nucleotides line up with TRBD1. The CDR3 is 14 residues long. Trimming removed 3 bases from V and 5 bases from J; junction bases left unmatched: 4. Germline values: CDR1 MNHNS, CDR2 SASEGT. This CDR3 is CASSDPGTGETQYF. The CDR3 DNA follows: TGTGCCAGCAGTGACCCCGGGACAGGGGAGACCCAGTACTTC.

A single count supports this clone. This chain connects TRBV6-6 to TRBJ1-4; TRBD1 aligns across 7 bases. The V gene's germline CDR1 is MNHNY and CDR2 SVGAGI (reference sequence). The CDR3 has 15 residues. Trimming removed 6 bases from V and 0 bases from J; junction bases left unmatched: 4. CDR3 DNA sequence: TGTGCCAGCAGAACCCAGGGGGCAACTAATGAAAAACTGTTTTTT. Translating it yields CASRTQGATNEKLFF.

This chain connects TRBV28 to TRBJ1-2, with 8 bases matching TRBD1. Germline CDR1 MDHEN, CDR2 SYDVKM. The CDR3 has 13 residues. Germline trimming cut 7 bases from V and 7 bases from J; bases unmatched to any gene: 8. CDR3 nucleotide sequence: TGTGCCAGCAAATTCCAGGGGGCGGGTGGCTACACCTTC. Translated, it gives CASKFQGAGGYTF.

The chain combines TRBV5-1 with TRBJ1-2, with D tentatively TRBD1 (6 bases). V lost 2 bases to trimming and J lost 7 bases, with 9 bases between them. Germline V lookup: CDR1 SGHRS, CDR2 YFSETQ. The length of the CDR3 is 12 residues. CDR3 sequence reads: CASSFTGTGYTF. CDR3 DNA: TGCGCCAGCAGCTTTACAGGGACTGGCTACACCTTC.

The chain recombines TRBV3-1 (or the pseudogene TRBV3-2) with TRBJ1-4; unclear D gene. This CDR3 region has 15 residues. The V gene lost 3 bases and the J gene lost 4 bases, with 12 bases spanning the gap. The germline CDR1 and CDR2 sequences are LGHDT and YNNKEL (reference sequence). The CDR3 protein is CASSQAKDFNEKLFF. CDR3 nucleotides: TGTGCCAGCAGCCAGGCCAAGGACTTTAATGAAAAACTGTTTTTT.

DNA for the CDR3: TGTGCCAGCCACCCCCTTTGGTCAGGCAACTATGGCTACACCTTC. Protein: CASHPLWSGNYGYTF. The chain joins TRBV27 to TRBJ1-2; D not certain. Trimming removed 8 bases from V and 2 bases from J, with 18 bases in between. From germline, CDR1 is MNHEY and CDR2 SMNVEV (reference sequence). The CDR3 totals 15 residues.

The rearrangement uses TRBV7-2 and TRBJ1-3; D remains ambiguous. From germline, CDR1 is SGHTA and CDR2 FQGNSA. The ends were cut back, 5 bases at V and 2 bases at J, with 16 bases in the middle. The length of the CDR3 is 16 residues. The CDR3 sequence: CASSVGRVDAGNTIYF. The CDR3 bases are TGTGCCAGCAGCGTTGGTCGGGTGGATGCTGGAAACACCATATATTTT. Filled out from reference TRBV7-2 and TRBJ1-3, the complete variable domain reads GAGVSQSPSNKVTEKGKDVELRCDPISGHTALYWYRQSLGQGLEFLIYFQGNSAPDKSGLPSDRFSAERTGGSVSTLTIQRTQQEDSAVYLCASSVGRVDAGNTIYFGEGSWLTVV.

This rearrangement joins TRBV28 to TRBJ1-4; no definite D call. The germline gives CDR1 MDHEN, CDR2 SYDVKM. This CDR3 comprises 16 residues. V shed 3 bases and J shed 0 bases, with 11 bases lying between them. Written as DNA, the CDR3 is TGTGCCAGCAGTTTCCCCTTCAGGTCAACTAATGAAAAACTGTTTTTT. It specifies CASSFPFRSTNEKLFF.

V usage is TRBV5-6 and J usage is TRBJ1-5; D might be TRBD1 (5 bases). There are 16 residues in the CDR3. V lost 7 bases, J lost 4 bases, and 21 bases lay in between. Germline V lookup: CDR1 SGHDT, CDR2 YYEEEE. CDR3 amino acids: CASLNWGGGENQPQHF. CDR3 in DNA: TGTGCCAGCCTCAATTGGGGGGGAGGCGAAAATCAGCCCCAGCATTTT.